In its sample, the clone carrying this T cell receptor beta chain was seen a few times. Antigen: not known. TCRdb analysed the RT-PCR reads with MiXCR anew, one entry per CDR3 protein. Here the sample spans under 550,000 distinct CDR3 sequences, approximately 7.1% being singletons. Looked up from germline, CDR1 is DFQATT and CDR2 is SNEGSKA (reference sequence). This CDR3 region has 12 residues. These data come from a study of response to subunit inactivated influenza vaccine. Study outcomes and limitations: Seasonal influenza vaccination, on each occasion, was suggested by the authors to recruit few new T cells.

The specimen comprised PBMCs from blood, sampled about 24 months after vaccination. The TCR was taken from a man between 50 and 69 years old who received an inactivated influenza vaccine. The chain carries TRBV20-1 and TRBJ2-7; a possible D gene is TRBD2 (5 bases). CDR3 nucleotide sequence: TGCAAAACGGTGCGGGCCACCTACGAGCAGTACTTC. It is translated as CKTVRATYEQYF.